A single sample gave rise to the 23 T cell receptor beta chains below, sequenced in a study of blood T cell repertoires in COVID-19. Here immunoSEQ multiplex PCR was the method, and the copy in TCRdb shows in-frame clones only, minus some. The table records approximately 160,000 clones, around four fifths of them present only once. Sequencing was performed on PBMCs or T cells enriched from blood (not recorded which). The receptors derive from a woman aged 50 to 60 who had recovered from COVID-19.

The chain joins TRBV9 to TRBJ1-2; D not certain. The germline V gene encodes CDR1 SGDLS and CDR2 YYNGEE. The CDR3 contains 14 residues. V was shortened by 5 bases and J by 4 bases, with 15 bases between the two germline ends. The CDR3 region has the DNA TGTGCCAGCAGTCTGTCGGGGAGCGTCTATGGCTACACCTTC. Protein product: CASSLSGSVYGYTF.

This clone was found once. This chain links TRBV28 with TRBJ1-5; no reliable D call. The CDR3 spans 13 residues. Per the germline V gene, CDR1 is MDHEN and CDR2 is SYDVKM. V was shortened by 5 bases and J by 5 bases, with 10 bases between the two germline ends. The DNA for the CDR3 is TGTGCCAGCAGTCCCGGTGTCTATCAGCCCCAGCATTTT. Its protein is CASSPGVYQPQHF.

A word on this clone: A far larger clone is only one base removed, so a read error is likely. This rearrangement joins TRBV12-3 or TRBV12-4 to TRBJ1-1; D is possibly TRBD1 (5 bases). The V and J ends lost 4 bases and 0 bases respectively, with 6 bases between them. CDR3 length: 13 residues. In DNA form, the CDR3 reads TGTGCCAGCAGTTCAGGGATGAACACTGAAGCTTTCTTT. Protein product: CASSSGMNTEAFF.

V is TRBV6-4 and J is TRBJ2-7; a possible D gene is TRBD1 (5 bases). Germline loops: CDR1 MRHNA, CDR2 SNTAGT. CDR3 length: 11 residues. Between the trimmed V and J ends, which lost 9 bases and 3 bases, there was a span of 9 bases. DNA for the CDR3: TGTGCCAGGGGGCCCAACTACGAGCAGTACGTC. It codes for CARGPNYEQYV.

The gene calls are TRBV29-1 and TRBJ1-2, with 9 bases that match TRBD1. This CDR3 has 13 amino acids. CDR1 is SQVTM, CDR2 ANQGSEA, per germline. V trimming: 4 bases; J trimming: 3 bases; junction bases outside the gene matches: 3. CDR3 in amino acids: CSVVGTGHYGYTF. The CDR3 coding sequence is TGCAGCGTTGTCGGGACAGGGCACTATGGCTACACCTTC.

The genes are TRBV5-1 and TRBJ1-1, with D tentatively TRBD1 (6 bases). The germline gives CDR1 SGHRS, CDR2 YFSETQ. This CDR3 spans 15 amino acids. Trimming shortened V by 4 bases and J by 0 bases, and 13 bases separated the two germline ends. This chain's CDR3 is CASSLRGLMNTEAFF. The CDR3 nucleotides read TGCGCCAGCAGCCTCAGGGGCCTCATGAACACTGAAGCTTTCTTT.

This chain joins TRBV12-3 or TRBV12-4 and TRBJ2-7, with TRBD2 as a possible D gene (5 bases). The length of the CDR3 is 12 residues. V was pared by 4 bases and J by 7 bases, with 11 bases between. CDR3 region: CASSSFGGEQYV. The DNA of the CDR3 is TGTGCCAGCAGTTCTTTTGGCGGGGAGCAGTACGTC.

The CDR3 sequence: CASSADRGRYNEQFF. Written as DNA, the CDR3 is TGTGCCAGCAGCGCGGACAGGGGCCGCTACAATGAGCAGTTCTTC. V and J are TRBV2 and TRBJ2-1; 9 nucleotides agree with TRBD1. J lost 3 bases, V lost 6 bases, and 6 bases had no gene match. Germline CDR1 is SNHLY and CDR2 is FYNNEI. CDR3 length: 15 amino acids.

The rearrangement links TRBV7-2 to TRBJ2-3; TRBD2 matches 13 bases. The CDR3 is 19 residues long. The trim removed 1 base at V and 4 bases at J, leaving 11 bases unmatched. In germline, CDR1 is SGHTA, CDR2 FQGNSA. In nucleotides, the CDR3 is TGTGCCAGCAGCTTAGTCTCCCCCACTAGCGGGAGGGCTCCAGATACGCAGTATTTT. The encoded protein is CASSLVSPTSGRAPDTQYF.

The chain is built from TRBV10-2 and TRBJ1-2; D possibly corresponds to TRBD1 (6 bases). The CDR3 has 17 residues. Germline CDR1 is WSHSY and CDR2 is SAAADI. The V and J ends lost 2 bases and 0 bases respectively, with 16 bases between them. The CDR3 sequence: CASSETHTGTTNYGYTF. The CDR3 DNA reads TGCGCCAGCAGTGAGACCCACACAGGGACCACTAACTATGGCTACACCTTC.

This clone was seen only a few times. This sequence joins TRBV3-1 (or the pseudogene TRBV3-2) and TRBJ1-1; D is unresolved. CDR1 and CDR2 from the germline V gene are LGHDT and YNNKEL (reference sequence). The length of the CDR3 is 16 residues. Trimming pared 0 bases from V and 0 bases from J, leaving 11 bases between. The CDR3 DNA follows: TGTGCCAGCAGCCAAGATCCAGGCAACCTGAACACTGAAGCTTTCTTT. Protein: CASSQDPGNLNTEAFF.

V gene TRBV11-2 combines with J gene TRBJ1-3; D remains ambiguous. Trimming cost V 5 bases and J 1 base, with 15 bases left between them. Germline V gene sequence: CDR1 SGHAT, CDR2 FQNNGV. The CDR3 loop spans 16 amino acids. Written as DNA, the CDR3 is TGTGCCAGCAGCGGAAGCGGAGGGTCTTCTGGAAACACCATATATTTT. Its translation is CASSGSGGSSGNTIYF.

The V and J genes are TRBV7-6 and TRBJ1-3, with a possible D match to TRBD1 (6 bases). The CDR3 loop spans 16 amino acids. From germline, CDR1 is SGHVS and CDR2 FNYEAQ. V lost 2 bases to trimming and J lost 0 bases, with 11 bases between them. CDR3 protein: CASSLRTAVSGNTIYF. The CDR3 coding sequence is TGTGCCAGCAGCTTACGGACAGCCGTCTCTGGAAACACCATATATTTT.

V is TRBV11-3 and J is TRBJ2-3; D is possibly TRBD2 (6 bases). Trimming stripped 2 bases from V and 7 bases from J, with 13 bases between. The CDR3 consists of 14 residues. Germline CDR1 is SGHNT and CDR2 is YENEEA. The CDR3 region has the DNA TGTGCCAGCAGCTTAACGGGGGACCCTTATACGCAGTATTTT. This encodes CASSLTGDPYTQYF.

V gene TRBV28 combines with J gene TRBJ1-1; the D is unclear. Germline values: CDR1 MDHEN, CDR2 SYDVKM. The CDR3 is 16 residues long. Trimming took 2 bases from V and 0 from J, leaving 13 bases between them. The CDR3 DNA is TGTGCCAGCAGTTTACGAGGACTGCCTATGAACACTGAAGCTTTCTTT. It encodes CASSLRGLPMNTEAFF.

This chain uses TRBV6-2 or TRBV6-3 with TRBJ1-6; D is possibly TRBD1 (5 bases). Germline V gives CDR1 MNHEY, CDR2 SVGEGT. V shed 2 bases and J shed 2 bases, with 7 bases lying between them. The CDR3 consists of 15 residues. For the CDR3, the DNA is TGTGCCAGCAGTTACGGGGCAACCTATAATTCACCCCTCCACTTT. This codes for CASSYGATYNSPLHF.

The J gene is TRBJ2-3, the V gene TRBV29-1, with 7 nucleotides matching TRBD1. In germline, CDR1 is SQVTM, CDR2 ANQGSEA. CDR3 size: 14 residues. J lost 0 bases, V lost 6 bases, and 6 bases had no gene match. The CDR3 reads CSVGQTASTDTQYF. The CDR3 bases are TGCAGCGTGGGACAGACAGCTAGCACAGATACGCAGTATTTT.

The genes are TRBV10-2 and TRBJ2-1; TRBD2 agrees at 13 bases. J was trimmed by 2 bases and V by 9 bases; bases with no gene match: 1. Germline CDR1 is WSHSY and CDR2 is SAAADI. The CDR3 length is 14 residues. CDR3 coding DNA: TGCGCCAGTACTAGCGGGAGGGCCTACAATGAGCAGTTCTTC. It is translated as CASTSGRAYNEQFF.

This chain joins TRBV12-3 or TRBV12-4 and TRBJ1-1; D not certain. Trimming stripped 4 bases from V and 11 bases from J, with 17 bases between. There are 13 residues in the CDR3. The DNA of the CDR3 is TGTGCCAGCAGTTACCCCCCCACTCCCGGGGCTTTCTTT. The encoded protein is CASSYPPTPGAFF.

This chain joins TRBV20-1 and TRBJ1-1; D unclear. Between the trimmed V and J ends, which lost 0 bases and 10 bases, there was a span of 9 bases. The CDR3 is 11 residues long. CDR1 DFQATT and CDR2 SNEGSKA come from the germline V gene (reference sequence). CDR3 in amino acids: CSARDTEGAFF. CDR3 nucleotide sequence: TGCAGTGCTAGAGATACGGAGGGAGCTTTCTTT.

This clone was counted a single time. The chain combines TRBV7-3 with TRBJ2-5; the match to TRBD2 covers 13 bases. Looked up from germline, CDR1 is SGHTA and CDR2 is FQGTGA. V lost 5 bases to trimming and J lost 3 bases; unmatched junction nucleotides: 6. The CDR3 is 16 amino acids. The CDR3 reads CASSPLGLAGEETQYF. CDR3 nucleotide sequence: TGTGCCAGCAGCCCCCTCGGACTAGCGGGGGAAGAGACCCAGTACTTC.

V gene TRBV30 combines with J gene TRBJ2-3; 13 bases are a match to TRBD2. Germline values: CDR1 GTSNPN, CDR2 SVGIG (reference sequence). CDR3 size: 16 residues. Trimming took 6 bases from V and 0 from J; bases not matched to a gene: 6. The DNA for the CDR3 is TGTGCCTGTAAACTAGCGGGGGGGCTGAGCACAGATACGCAGTATTTT. Translating it yields CACKLAGGLSTDTQYF.

This chain joins TRBV11-3 and TRBJ1-4; possibly TRBD1 for D (5 bases). The CDR3 length is 14 residues. The germline gives CDR1 SGHNT, CDR2 YENEEA. Trimming left V 5 bases short and J 10 bases short, with 17 bases between. CDR3 amino acids: CASSKTGLPGKLFF. The DNA for the CDR3 is TGTGCCAGCAGCAAAACAGGCCTCCCTGGAAAACTGTTTTTT.